This T cell receptor beta chain originates from a study of CD8+CD57+ T cells in acquired aplastic anemia. Overall study: CD4+ and CD8+ cells, once sorted, gave DNA averaging approximately 3 ug. For CD4+ cells, healthy donors had an average of around 9.9 million reads. Study-level points and caveats: It was found that 25 to 35 CD8+ CDR3 sequences were shared between patients and controls.

Germline lookup yields CDR1 SNHLY and CDR2 FYNNEI. The CDR3 covers 14 residues. Unmatched junction bases numbered 12, after V lost 6 bases and J lost 11 bases. With regard to this clonotype: Its antigen is unidentified.

Profiling that covered TCR beta VDJ and CDR3 relied on genomic DNA as its template. TCRdb independently ran MiXCR on the reads; one entry per CDR3 protein. The table records some 180,000 distinct CDR3 sequences, 46% of them present only once. The TCR sequence derives from a human donor in good health. The chain carries TRBV2 and TRBJ2-3; 9 bases map to TRBD1. The sample comprised sorted CD4+, CD8+, or CD8+CD57+ T cells (not recorded which) from PBMCs. The CDR3 here is CASSPQGAGNEQYF. CDR3 sequence (DNA): TGTGCCAGCAGCCCACAGGGGGCGGGTAATGAGCAGTATTTT.